These 18 T cell receptor beta chains were sequenced from one sample in a study of siplizumab effects on memory and regulatory T cells. Here immunoSEQ multiplex PCR was the method, and the copy in TCRdb shows in-frame clones only, minus some. Of approximately 97,000 clones in the sample, about 94% were seen once. Sequenced material: CD4+ T cells sorted from blood. The source is a human donor in good health.

J is TRBJ2-7 and V is TRBV2; 14 positions agree with TRBD2. The CDR3 is made up of 16 amino acids. The V gene's germline CDR1 is SNHLY and CDR2 FYNNEI. The V segment lost 6 bases and the J segment 3 bases; nucleotides outside the gene matches: 7. The CDR3 here is CASSGTSGSLGYEQYF. As DNA, the CDR3 is TGTGCCAGCAGCGGGACTAGCGGGAGTTTGGGCTACGAGCAGTACTTC. The full variable domain, with the rest looked up from reference TRBV2 and TRBJ2-7, is EPEVTQTPSHQVTQMGQEVILRCVPISNHLYFYWYRQILGQKVEFLVSFYNNEISEKSEIFDDQFSVERPDGSNFTLKIRSTKLEDSAMYFCASSGTSGSLGYEQYFGPGTRLTVT.

The rearrangement links TRBV11-2 to TRBJ1-6; a possible D gene is TRBD1 (5 bases). V was pared by 3 bases and J by 0 bases, with 6 bases between. Germline V gene lookup returns CDR1 SGHAT and CDR2 FQNNGV. The CDR3 length is 15 residues. This CDR3 is CASSLQGSYNSPLHF. The CDR3 coding sequence is TGTGCCAGCAGCTTGCAGGGCTCCTATAATTCACCCCTCCACTTT. Complete variable domain (other parts from reference TRBV11-2 and TRBJ1-6): EAGVAQSPRYKIIEKRQSVAFWCNPISGHATLYWYQQILGQGPKLLIQFQNNGVVDDSQLPKDRFSAERLKGVDSTLKIQPAKLEDSAVYLCASSLQGSYNSPLHFGNGTRLTVT.

This chain uses TRBV7-6 with TRBJ2-3; tentatively, D is TRBD2 (6 bases). The length of the CDR3 is 16 residues. CDR1 SGHVS and CDR2 FNYEAQ come from the germline V gene. Between the trimmed V and J ends, which lost 1 base and 5 bases, there was a span of 16 bases. The CDR3 loop is CASSLVPGGKGDTQYF. DNA of the CDR3: TGTGCCAGCAGCTTAGTCCCTGGAGGGAAGGGAGATACGCAGTATTTT.

The gene calls are TRBV9 and TRBJ2-5, with D tentatively TRBD1 (5 bases). Germline CDR1 reads SGDLS; CDR2 reads YYNGEE. The CDR3 spans 16 residues. Between the trimmed V and J ends, which lost 3 bases and 4 bases, there was a span of 19 bases. In DNA form, the CDR3 reads TGTGCCAGCAGCGCAGGCTGGGGCGCGATTCCAGAGACCCAGTACTTC. Protein product: CASSAGWGAIPETQYF.

The chain recombines TRBV28 with TRBJ2-3; TRBD1 matches at 10 bases. The CDR3 runs 17 residues. V lost 6 bases, J lost 0 bases, and 9 bases stayed unmatched. From germline, CDR1 is MDHEN and CDR2 SYDVKM. DNA for the CDR3: TGTGCCAGCAGGGAGAGACAGGGGGCTTGGAGCACAGATACGCAGTATTTT. As protein: CASRERQGAWSTDTQYF.

The genes are TRBV5-1 and TRBJ1-4, with D possibly being TRBD1 (6 bases). Germline CDR1 is SGHRS and CDR2 is YFSETQ. Trimming stripped 0 bases from V and 0 bases from J, with 9 bases between. The CDR3 is made up of 16 amino acids. The CDR3 here is CASSLDGGATNEKLFF. The CDR3 coding sequence is TGCGCCAGCAGCTTGGACGGGGGCGCAACTAATGAAAAACTGTTTTTT. The full variable domain, with the rest looked up from reference TRBV5-1 and TRBJ1-4, is KAGVTQTPRYLIKTRGQQVTLSCSPISGHRSVSWYQQTPGQGLQFLFEYFSETQRNKGNFPGRFSGRQFSNSRSEMNVSTLELGDSALYLCASSLDGGATNEKLFFGSGTQLSVL.

The V gene is TRBV2, the J gene TRBJ2-3; D remains unclear. Deletions cut 4 bases from V and 4 bases from J, with 12 bases between. Germline assignment: CDR1 SNHLY and CDR2 FYNNEI. The CDR3 sequence is 14 residues long. The CDR3 DNA sequence: TGTGCCAGCAGTGGGTTATCAGTACCAGATACGCAGTATTTT. It specifies CASSGLSVPDTQYF. The whole variable domain, filled in from reference TRBV2 and TRBJ2-3, reads EPEVTQTPSHQVTQMGQEVILRCVPISNHLYFYWYRQILGQKVEFLVSFYNNEISEKSEIFDDQFSVERPDGSNFTLKIRSTKLEDSAMYFCASSGLSVPDTQYFGPGTRLTVL.

The CDR3 sequence: CASSGMGQFNEKLFF. CDR3 DNA: TGTGCCAGTAGTGGAATGGGACAGTTTAATGAAAAACTGTTTTTT. V and J are TRBV19 and TRBJ1-4, with 7 bases fitting TRBD1. Trimming cost V 5 bases and J 4 bases; bases outside gene matches: 7. The CDR3 consists of 15 residues. Germline values: CDR1 LNHDA, CDR2 SQIVND (reference sequence). The full variable domain, with the rest looked up from reference TRBV19 and TRBJ1-4, is DGGITQSPKYLFRKEGQNVTLSCEQNLNHDAMYWYRQDPGQGLRLIYYSQIVNDFQKGDIAEGYSVSREKKESFPLTVTSAQKNPTAFYLCASSGMGQFNEKLFFGSGTQLSVL.

The chain has TRBV7-9 and TRBJ2-7; 7 nucleotides align to TRBD2. The CDR3 is 14 residues long. The V gene's germline CDR1 is SEHNR and CDR2 FQNEAQ (reference sequence). With 5 bases clipped from V and 1 base from J, the junction kept 5 bases outside the gene matches. The CDR3 coding sequence is TGTGCCAGCAGCCCGTGGACTAGTTCCTACGAGCAGTACTTC. The encoded protein is CASSPWTSSYEQYF.

The chain recombines TRBV5-4 with TRBJ2-5; TRBD1 matches at 7 bases. Germline V gene data show CDR1 as SGHNT and CDR2 as YYREEE (reference sequence). V lost 4 bases and J lost 4; bases outside the gene matches: 4. The CDR3 is made up of 13 amino acids. CDR3 sequence reads: CASSRGQRETQYF. CDR3 nucleotide sequence: TGTGCCAGCAGCCGGGGACAGCGAGAGACCCAGTACTTC. The complete variable domain, with remaining parts taken from reference TRBV5-4 and TRBJ2-5, reads ETGVTQSPTHLIKTRGQQVTLRCSSQSGHNTVSWYQQALGQGPQFIFQYYREEENGRGNFPPRFSGLQFPNYSSELNVNALELDDSALYLCASSRGQRETQYFGPGTRLLVL.

V usage is TRBV28 and J usage is TRBJ2-6; a possible D gene is TRBD2 (6 bases). Trimming removed 10 bases from V and 0 bases from J, with 22 bases in between. Germline V gene lookup returns CDR1 MDHEN and CDR2 SYDVKM. CDR3 length: 18 residues. This CDR3 reads CATLTGAGPLSGANVLTF. The CDR3 region has the DNA TGTGCCACTCTGACCGGAGCGGGTCCTCTCTCTGGGGCCAACGTCCTGACTTTC.

V usage is TRBV15 and J usage is TRBJ2-1; D is ambiguous. The CDR3 consists of 14 residues. The V end lost 0 bases, the J end lost 6 bases, and 9 bases lay between the germline ends. Per the germline V gene, CDR1 is LNHNV and CDR2 is YYDKDF (reference sequence). The CDR3 is CATSRDQPSNEQFF. CDR3 nucleotides: TGTGCCACCAGCAGAGATCAGCCCAGCAATGAGCAGTTCTTC.

The J gene is TRBJ2-1, the V gene TRBV7-3, with 12 bases identical to TRBD2. The CDR3 has 17 amino acids. The V gene end was trimmed by 5 bases and the J gene end by 7 bases; junction bases not matched to a gene: 12. Germline assignment: CDR1 SGHTA and CDR2 FQGTGA. The CDR3: CASSPRLAGDKGNEQFF. The CDR3 DNA reads TGTGCCAGCAGCCCCCGACTAGCGGGAGATAAGGGAAATGAGCAGTTCTTC.

The chain joins TRBV28 to TRBJ2-1; D perhaps matches TRBD2 (5 bases). This CDR3 comprises 15 residues. V was trimmed by 7 bases and J by 3 bases, leaving 16 bases between them. CDR1 is MDHEN, CDR2 SYDVKM, per germline. CDR3 sequence reads: CASTPLVGGYNEQFF. The CDR3, as DNA: TGTGCCAGCACCCCGTTAGTAGGAGGCTACAATGAGCAGTTCTTC.

CDR3 amino acids: CASRAFSAATGNTIYF. CDR3 DNA: TGTGCCAGCAGAGCGTTTTCGGCAGCCACAGGGAACACCATATATTTT. The chain is built from TRBV6-4 and TRBJ1-3, with D perhaps TRBD1 (6 bases). The CDR3 is 16 residues long. Per the germline V gene, CDR1 is MRHNA and CDR2 is SNTAGT. V was cut by 6 bases and J by 7 bases, with 22 bases left in between.

As concerns this clone: The junction and the germline gene differ at one end; a read error may be behind it. The chain joins TRBV28 to TRBJ1-2; 9 nucleotides match TRBD1. The CDR3 has 11 residues. Germline assignment: CDR1 MDHEN and CDR2 SYDVKM. The CDR3 is CASSSGQGFTF. The DNA of the CDR3 is TGTGCCAGCAGCTCGGGACAGGGCTTCACCTTC.

The chain recombines TRBV30 with TRBJ1-2, with unresolved D. The CDR3 is 16 residues long. From germline, CDR1 is GTSNPN and CDR2 SVGIG (reference sequence). The V and J ends lost 2 bases and 3 bases respectively, with 19 bases between them. The CDR3 here is CAWSSDGQVQYYGYTF. The CDR3 nucleotides read TGTGCCTGGAGTTCGGACGGCCAAGTTCAGTACTATGGCTACACCTTC.

CDR3 protein: CASSRGTDQETQYF. In DNA, the CDR3 is TGTGCCAGCAGTCGCGGGACAGACCAAGAGACCCAGTACTTC. V usage is TRBV6-5 and J usage is TRBJ2-5; tentatively, D is TRBD1 (7 bases). This CDR3 is 14 amino acids long. The ends were cut back, 5 bases at V and 0 bases at J, with 10 bases in the middle. Germline assignment: CDR1 MNHEY and CDR2 SVGAGI.